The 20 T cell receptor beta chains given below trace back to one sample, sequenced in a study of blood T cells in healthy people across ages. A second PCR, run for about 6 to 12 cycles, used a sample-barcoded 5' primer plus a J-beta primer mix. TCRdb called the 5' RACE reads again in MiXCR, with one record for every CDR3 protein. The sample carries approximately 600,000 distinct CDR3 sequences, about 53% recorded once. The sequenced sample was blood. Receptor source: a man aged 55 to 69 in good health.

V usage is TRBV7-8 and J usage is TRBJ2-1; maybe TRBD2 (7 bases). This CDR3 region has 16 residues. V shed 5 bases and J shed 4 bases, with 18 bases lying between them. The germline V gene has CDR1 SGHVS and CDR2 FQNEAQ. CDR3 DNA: TGTGCCAGCAGCCCCCAAGGGGGGGCCCCTTACAATGAGCAGTTCTTC. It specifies CASSPQGGAPYNEQFF.

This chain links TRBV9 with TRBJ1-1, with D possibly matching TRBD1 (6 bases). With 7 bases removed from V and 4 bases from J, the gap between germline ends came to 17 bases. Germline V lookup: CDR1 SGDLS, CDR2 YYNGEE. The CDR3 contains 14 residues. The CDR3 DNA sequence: TGTGCCAGCTCTTACAGGGTTCAAGGCACTGAAGCTTTCTTT. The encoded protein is CASSYRVQGTEAFF.

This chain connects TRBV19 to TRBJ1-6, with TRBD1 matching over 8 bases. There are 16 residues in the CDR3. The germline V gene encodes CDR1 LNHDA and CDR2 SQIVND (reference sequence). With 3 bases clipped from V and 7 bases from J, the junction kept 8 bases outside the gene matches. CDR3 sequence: CASSISSRGLNSPLHF. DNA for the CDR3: TGTGCCAGTAGTATCTCCAGCAGGGGGCTCAATTCACCCCTCCACTTT.

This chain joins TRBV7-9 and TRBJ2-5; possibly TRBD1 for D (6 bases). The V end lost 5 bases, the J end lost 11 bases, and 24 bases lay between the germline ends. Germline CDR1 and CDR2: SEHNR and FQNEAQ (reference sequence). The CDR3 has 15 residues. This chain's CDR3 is CASSARSGQYNGQYF. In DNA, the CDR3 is TGTGCCAGCAGCGCCCGGAGTGGACAGTACAATGGGCAGTACTTC.

This CDR3 reads CASSGRGGREKLFF. The DNA of the CDR3 is TGTGCCAGCAGTGGCCGTGGAGGAAGGGAAAAACTGTTTTTT. This rearrangement joins TRBV2 to TRBJ1-4; the D is unclear. The CDR3 is 14 amino acids. Germline loops: CDR1 SNHLY, CDR2 FYNNEI. Trimming removed 4 bases from V and 8 bases from J, with 14 bases in between.

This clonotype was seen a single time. CDR3 region: CASSAGTGRANEQFF. CDR3 nucleotides: TGTGCCAGCAGCGCCGGGACAGGGAGGGCCAATGAGCAGTTCTTC. The V and J genes are TRBV5-6 and TRBJ2-1; TRBD1 agrees at 9 bases. Looked up from germline, CDR1 is SGHDT and CDR2 is YYEEEE. J gave up 6 bases and V 4 bases, and 8 bases lay outside the gene matches. The CDR3 totals 15 residues.

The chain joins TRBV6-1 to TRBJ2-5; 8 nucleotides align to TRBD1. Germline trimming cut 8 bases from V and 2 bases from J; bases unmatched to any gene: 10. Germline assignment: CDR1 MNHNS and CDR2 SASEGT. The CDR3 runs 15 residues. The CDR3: CASEGTGASQETQYF. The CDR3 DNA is TGTGCCAGCGAGGGGACAGGAGCGTCGCAAGAGACCCAGTACTTC.

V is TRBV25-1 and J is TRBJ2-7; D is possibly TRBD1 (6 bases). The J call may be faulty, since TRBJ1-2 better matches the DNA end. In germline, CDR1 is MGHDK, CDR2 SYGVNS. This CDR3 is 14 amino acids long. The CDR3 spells CASSAHDRSYGYTF. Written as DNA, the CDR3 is TGTGCCAGCAGTGCCCATGACAGGTCCTATGGCTACACCTTC.

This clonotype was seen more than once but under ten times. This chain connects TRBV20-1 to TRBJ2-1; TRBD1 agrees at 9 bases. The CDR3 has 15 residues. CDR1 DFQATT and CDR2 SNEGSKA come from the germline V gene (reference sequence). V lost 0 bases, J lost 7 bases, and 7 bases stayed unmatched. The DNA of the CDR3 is TGCAGTGCTAGAGATCTTGGGACAGGGCGGAATGAGCAGTTCTTC. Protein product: CSARDLGTGRNEQFF.

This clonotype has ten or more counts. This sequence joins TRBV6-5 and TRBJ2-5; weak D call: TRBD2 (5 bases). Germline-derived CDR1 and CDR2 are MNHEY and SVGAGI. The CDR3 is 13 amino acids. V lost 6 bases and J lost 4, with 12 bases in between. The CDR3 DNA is TGTGCCAGCAGGAGGGAAAGGCGAGAGACCCAGTACTTC. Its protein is CASRRERRETQYF.

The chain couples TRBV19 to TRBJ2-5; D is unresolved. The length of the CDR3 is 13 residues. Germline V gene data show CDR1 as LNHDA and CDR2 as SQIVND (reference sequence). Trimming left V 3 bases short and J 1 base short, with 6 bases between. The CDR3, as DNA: TGTGCCAGTAGTATGGTCAGCCAAGAGACCCAGTACTTC. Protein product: CASSMVSQETQYF.

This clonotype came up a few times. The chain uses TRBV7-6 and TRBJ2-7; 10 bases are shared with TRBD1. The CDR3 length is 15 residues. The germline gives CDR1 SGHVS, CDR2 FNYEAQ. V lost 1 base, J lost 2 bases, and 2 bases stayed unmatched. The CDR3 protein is CASSLVGTGAYEQYF. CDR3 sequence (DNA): TGTGCCAGCAGCTTAGTTGGGACAGGGGCCTACGAGCAGTACTTC.

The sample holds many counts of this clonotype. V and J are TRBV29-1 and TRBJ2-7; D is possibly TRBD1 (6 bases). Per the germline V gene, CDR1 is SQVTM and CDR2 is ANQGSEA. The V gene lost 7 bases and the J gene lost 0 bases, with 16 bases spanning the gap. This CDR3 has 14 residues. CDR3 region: CSGWTDPSSYEQYF. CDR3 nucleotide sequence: TGCAGCGGGTGGACAGATCCGAGCTCCTACGAGCAGTACTTC.

The CDR3 reads CSARDGTSGGSDEQYF. DNA for the CDR3: TGCAGTGCTAGAGATGGGACTAGCGGGGGGTCGGACGAGCAGTACTTC. The chain links TRBV20-1 to TRBJ2-4; 15 positions match TRBD2. Near its end, the DNA agrees better with TRBJ2-7, so the J call may be wrong. The V gene's germline CDR1 is DFQATT and CDR2 SNEGSKA (reference sequence). This CDR3 is built from 16 residues.

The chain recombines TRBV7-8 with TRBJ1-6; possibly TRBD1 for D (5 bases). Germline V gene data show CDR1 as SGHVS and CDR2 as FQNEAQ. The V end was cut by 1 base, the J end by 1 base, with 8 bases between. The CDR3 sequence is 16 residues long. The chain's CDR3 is CASSLDGGSYNSPLHF. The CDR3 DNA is TGTGCCAGCAGCTTAGATGGGGGGTCCTATAATTCACCCCTCCACTTT.

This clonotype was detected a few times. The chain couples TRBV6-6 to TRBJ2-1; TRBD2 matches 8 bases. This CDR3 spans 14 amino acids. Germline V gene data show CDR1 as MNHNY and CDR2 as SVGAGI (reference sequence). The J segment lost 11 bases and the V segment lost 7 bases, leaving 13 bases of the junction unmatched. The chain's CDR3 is CASIGGGQRTQQFF. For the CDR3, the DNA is TGTGCCAGCATCGGGGGGGGTCAGCGTACCCAGCAGTTCTTC.

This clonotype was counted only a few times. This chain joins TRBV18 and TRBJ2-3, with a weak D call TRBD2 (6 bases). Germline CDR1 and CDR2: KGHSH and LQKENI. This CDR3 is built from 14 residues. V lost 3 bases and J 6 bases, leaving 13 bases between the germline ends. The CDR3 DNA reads TGTGCCAGCTCACCTACCGGACTAACGGATACGCAGTATTTT. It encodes CASSPTGLTDTQYF.

The chain's CDR3 is CASSGQGGTYEQYF. CDR3 nucleotide sequence: TGCGCCAGCAGCGGCCAGGGGGGAACCTACGAGCAGTACTTC. This rearrangement joins TRBV5-1 to TRBJ2-7, with D perhaps matching TRBD1 (7 bases). The CDR3 has 14 amino acids. V was trimmed by 4 bases and J by 2 bases, leaving 13 bases between them. Germline-derived CDR1 and CDR2 are SGHRS and YFSETQ.

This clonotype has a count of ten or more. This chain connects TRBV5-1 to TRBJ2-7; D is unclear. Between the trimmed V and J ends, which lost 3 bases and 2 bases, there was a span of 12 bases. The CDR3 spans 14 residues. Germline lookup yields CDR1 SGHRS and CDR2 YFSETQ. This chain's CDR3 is CASSWTPAAYEQYF. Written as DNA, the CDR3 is TGCGCCAGCAGCTGGACCCCGGCGGCCTACGAGCAGTACTTC. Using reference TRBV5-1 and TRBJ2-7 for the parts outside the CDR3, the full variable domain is KAGVTQTPRYLIKTRGQQVTLSCSPISGHRSVSWYQQTPGQGLQFLFEYFSETQRNKGNFPGRFSGRQFSNSRSEMNVSTLELGDSALYLCASSWTPAAYEQYFGPGTRLTVT.

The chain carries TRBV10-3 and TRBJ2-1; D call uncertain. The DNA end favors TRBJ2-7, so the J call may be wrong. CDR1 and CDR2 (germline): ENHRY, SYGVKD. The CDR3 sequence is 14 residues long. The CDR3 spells CAIGAAQTYNGQYF. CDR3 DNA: TGTGCCATCGGAGCAGCCCAAACCTACAATGGGCAGTACTTC.